Listed here are 20 T cell receptor beta chains from one sample, sequenced in a study of Ad26.COV2.S vaccination and SARS-CoV-2 variants. As for treatment: some 20 received Ad26.COV2.S at low or high dose, single or two shots; five or six received placebo; per-sample allocation not given. Day 63 after the first vaccine or placebo injection was the time point for sampling. The method was immunoSEQ multiplex PCR; TCRdb's version includes in-frame clones alone and lacks a portion of them. This repertoire shows over 400,000 clones, around 90% found once; its top ten account for under 4.5%. This sample comprised peripheral blood, obtained in a trial of Ad26.COV2.S vaccine versus placebo. All receptors derive from a person between 18 and 59 years old who received the Ad26.COV2.S COVID-19 vaccine or a placebo.

This chain links TRBV2 with TRBJ2-7; D might be TRBD1 (6 bases). This CDR3 has 14 amino acids. Germline CDR1 and CDR2: SNHLY and FYNNEI. V was shortened by 4 bases and J by 2 bases, with 12 bases between the two germline ends. CDR3 in DNA: TGTGCCAGCAGTGGACAGGTGAGACCCTACGAGCAGTACTTC. Encoded protein: CASSGQVRPYEQYF.

The V and J genes are TRBV7-6 and TRBJ2-1, with D possibly being TRBD1 or TRBD2 (6 bases each). The CDR3 length is 17 residues. V lost 6 bases and J 0 bases, leaving 18 bases between the germline ends. CDR1 is SGHVS and CDR2 is FNYEAQ in the germline V gene. The CDR3 reads CASSIVGGQSSYNEQFF. CDR3 sequence (DNA): TGTGCCAGCAGTATAGTGGGGGGACAAAGCTCCTACAATGAGCAGTTCTTC.

The V call is TRBV9, the J call TRBJ2-1, with a tentative D call TRBD1 (6 bases). CDR1 is SGDLS, CDR2 YYNGEE, per germline. V was pared by 0 bases and J by 4 bases, with 14 bases between. CDR3 length: 16 residues. CDR3 protein: CASSVENRVAYNEQFF. For the CDR3, the DNA is TGTGCCAGCAGCGTAGAAAACAGGGTGGCATACAATGAGCAGTTCTTC.

The V call is TRBV12-3 or TRBV12-4, the J call TRBJ2-1; D uncertain. Trimming removed 3 bases from V and 10 bases from J, with 10 bases in between. This CDR3 region has 12 residues. The CDR3 sequence is CASSLAVWEQFF. CDR3 coding DNA: TGTGCCAGCAGTTTGGCCGTTTGGGAGCAGTTCTTC.

The rearrangement uses TRBV7-2 and TRBJ2-1; the match to TRBD2 covers 7 bases. Trimming removed 2 bases from V and 7 bases from J; junction bases left unmatched: 8. From germline, CDR1 is SGHTA and CDR2 FQGNSA. This CDR3 region has 15 residues. CDR3 sequence: CASSLLFAGENEQFF. CDR3 nucleotides: TGTGCCAGCAGCTTACTCTTTGCGGGAGAGAATGAGCAGTTCTTC.

The CDR3 loop is CASSFGGNEKLFF. The CDR3 DNA sequence: TGTGCCAGCAGTTTCGGGGGAAATGAAAAACTGTTTTTT. This chain links TRBV12-3 or TRBV12-4 with TRBJ1-4, with D possibly matching TRBD1 (5 bases). The CDR3 consists of 13 residues. Deletions cut 3 bases from V and 5 bases from J, with 7 bases between.

Points on this clone: At the DNA level, this CDR3 is encoded by other sequences in the same sample as well. This sequence joins TRBV7-2 and TRBJ2-7; 7 bases fit TRBD1. This CDR3 has 14 amino acids. Germline V gene data show CDR1 as SGHTA and CDR2 as FQGNSA. The V and J ends lost 2 bases and 0 bases, in that order; junction bases with no gene match: 1. DNA for the CDR3: TGTGCCAGCAGCTTACGGACAGGCTCCTACGAGCAGTACTTC. The encoded protein is CASSLRTGSYEQYF.

The chain couples TRBV19 to TRBJ2-3, with 10 bases matching TRBD2. With 5 bases clipped from V and 5 bases from J, the junction kept 10 bases outside the gene matches. The CDR3 length is 16 residues. The germline V gene encodes CDR1 LNHDA and CDR2 SQIVND (reference sequence). The CDR3 spells CASSLTSGTMGDTQYF. The CDR3 DNA reads TGTGCCAGTAGTCTAACTAGCGGGACCATGGGAGATACGCAGTATTTT.

This chain joins TRBV27 and TRBJ2-3, with D unclear. The CDR3 loop spans 13 amino acids. Per the germline V gene, CDR1 is MNHEY and CDR2 is SMNVEV (reference sequence). The V end lost 3 bases, the J end lost 4 bases, and 8 bases lay between the germline ends. CDR3 DNA sequence: TGTGCCAGCAGTTTCAAGGGCCCAGATACGCAGTATTTT. This encodes CASSFKGPDTQYF.

The chain has TRBV5-5 and TRBJ2-5; D is ambiguous. This CDR3 is built from 12 residues. Trimming pared 4 bases from V and 0 bases from J, leaving 4 bases between. CDR1 SGHKS and CDR2 YYEKEE come from the germline V gene (reference sequence). CDR3 in amino acids: CASSPYQETQYF. The CDR3 DNA reads as TGTGCCAGCAGCCCTTACCAAGAGACCCAGTACTTC.

The rearrangement links TRBV5-1 to TRBJ1-1; D gene unclear. CDR3 length equals 14 residues. V was cut by 2 bases and J by 5 bases, with 13 bases left in between. The germline gives CDR1 SGHRS, CDR2 YFSETQ. The CDR3 protein is CASSFGMTGTEAFF. The CDR3 DNA is TGCGCCAGCAGCTTCGGTATGACCGGTACTGAAGCTTTCTTT.

This clone was picked up a small number of times. The chain joins TRBV11-3 to TRBJ2-7; 13 nucleotides agree with TRBD2. The trim removed 5 bases at V and 5 bases at J, leaving 6 bases unmatched. This CDR3 contains 15 residues. Germline lookup yields CDR1 SGHNT and CDR2 YENEEA. The CDR3 protein is CASSETSGRSHEQYF. As DNA, the CDR3 is TGTGCCAGCAGCGAGACTAGCGGGAGGAGCCACGAGCAGTACTTC.

In DNA, the CDR3 is TGTGCCAGCAAAAGCGGGCCGAGTTCACCCCTCCACTTT. This encodes CASKSGPSSPLHF. The gene calls are TRBV6-5 and TRBJ1-6; unclear D gene. CDR1 and CDR2 (germline): MNHEY, SVGAGI. This CDR3 comprises 13 residues. Trimming left V 7 bases short and J 9 bases short, with 13 bases between.

This clone has just one count. CDR3 sequence reads: CASSQIKETTKDQPQHF. Written as DNA, the CDR3 is TGCGCCAGCAGTCAAATTAAGGAGACAACGAAGGATCAGCCCCAGCATTTT. The chain combines TRBV23-1 with TRBJ1-5, with D unresolved. TRBV23-1 is labeled an ORF, and its function is uncertain. Trimming cost V 2 bases and J 5 bases, with 19 bases left between them. The CDR3 has 17 amino acids.

The sample holds a few counts of this clone. The CDR3 spells CASSFRGGNQPQHF. CDR3 DNA sequence: TGTGCCAGCAGCTTTAGGGGTGGCAATCAGCCCCAGCATTTT. The J gene is TRBJ1-5, the V gene TRBV7-2; possibly TRBD1 for D (5 bases). The CDR3 has 14 amino acids. Germline loops: CDR1 SGHTA, CDR2 FQGNSA. Trimming cost V 3 bases and J 2 bases, with 8 bases left between them.

The chain couples TRBV18 to TRBJ2-1, with D perhaps TRBD1 or TRBD2 (5 bases each). CDR3 length: 14 residues. Germline V gene sequence: CDR1 KGHSH, CDR2 LQKENI. V was trimmed by 0 bases and J by 10 bases, leaving 13 bases between them. The CDR3 nucleotides are TGTGCCAGCTCACCACCGGGGGATTGGGGGGAGCAGTTCTTC. This codes for CASSPPGDWGEQFF.

V is TRBV4-1 and J is TRBJ2-7, with D perhaps TRBD1 (5 bases). The V end was cut by 0 bases, the J end by 1 base, with 16 bases between. Germline V gives CDR1 MGHRA, CDR2 YSYEKL. The CDR3 is made up of 17 amino acids. The CDR3 DNA reads as TGCGCCAGCAGCCAAGAAACAGGCGCCCACGTATCCTACGAGCAGTACTTC. It is translated as CASSQETGAHVSYEQYF.

This chain connects TRBV6-2 or TRBV6-3 to TRBJ1-3; a weak D match, TRBD1 (6 bases). Trimming left V 2 bases short and J 0 bases short, with 11 bases between. There are 16 residues in the CDR3. Germline CDR1 reads MNHEY; CDR2 reads SVGEGT. The CDR3 nucleotides read TGTGCCAGCAGTTACCACGACAGGTTCTCTGGAAACACCATATATTTT. As protein: CASSYHDRFSGNTIYF.

The chain has TRBV7-9 and TRBJ1-3; D is unclear. Germline lookup yields CDR1 SEHNR and CDR2 FQNEAQ (reference sequence). Trimming cost V 2 bases and J 2 bases, with 13 bases left between them. CDR3 length equals 16 residues. The DNA of the CDR3 is TGTGCCAGCAGCTTAAGCCTATGGGGAGCTGGAAACACCATATATTTT. Translated: CASSLSLWGAGNTIYF.

This chain links TRBV2 with TRBJ2-1; possibly TRBD1 for D (6 bases). The germline V gene encodes CDR1 SNHLY and CDR2 FYNNEI. Trimming took 5 bases from V and 0 from J, leaving 11 bases between them. This CDR3 spans 15 amino acids. Here the CDR3 reads CASSRTDRSYNEQFF. The CDR3 DNA reads as TGTGCCAGCAGTAGGACAGACCGCTCCTACAATGAGCAGTTCTTC.